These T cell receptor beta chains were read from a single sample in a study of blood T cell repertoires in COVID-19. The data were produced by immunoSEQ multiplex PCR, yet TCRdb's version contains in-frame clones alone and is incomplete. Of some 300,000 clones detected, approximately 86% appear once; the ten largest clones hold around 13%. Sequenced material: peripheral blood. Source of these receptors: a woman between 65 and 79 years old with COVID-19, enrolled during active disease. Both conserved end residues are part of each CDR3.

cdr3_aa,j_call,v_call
CASSSLRGARGTEAFF,TRBJ1-1,TRBV6-2/TRBV6-3
CSVERQRQVETQYF,TRBJ2-5,TRBV29-1
CAISRQTGGEGGYTF,TRBJ1-2,TRBV10-3
CAWETGMDEKLFF,TRBJ1-4,TRBV30
CASSLSTGQARYEQYF,TRBJ2-7,TRBV5-4
CASSPGTSNEQFF,TRBJ2-1,TRBV7-3
CASSGDFSRMSYTF,TRBJ1-2,TRBV18
CASSQGTSGGSDTQYF,TRBJ2-3,TRBV3-1/TRBV3-2
CASKTNRELGAEAFF,TRBJ1-1,TRBV19
CASSSWERAGTEAFF,TRBJ1-1,TRBV27
CATSGTSGGQETQYF,TRBJ2-5,TRBV24-1
CASSPPRTGDLAKNIQYF,TRBJ2-4,TRBV18
CATSDSSDRGPPGSQHF,TRBJ1-5,TRBV24-1
CASSSTDRVWAFF,TRBJ1-1,TRBV28
CASSLYGNYGYTF,TRBJ1-2,TRBV5-6
CASSIGYEQYF,TRBJ2-7,TRBV19
CAISGDGSNQPQHF,TRBJ1-5,TRBV19
CAWRKKLDSTEAFF,TRBJ1-1,TRBV30
CSVVVQGETQYF,TRBJ2-5,TRBV29-1
CASSRNPGRGFYQPQHF,TRBJ1-5,TRBV18
CASSLAAGGSSPLHF,TRBJ1-6,TRBV5-4
CASSTGGFRQYF,TRBJ2-7,TRBV6-5
CASSVGGSSGGSYEQYF,TRBJ2-7,TRBV9
CASSSTSGANQETQYF,TRBJ2-5,TRBV5-4
CASSLFGEQFF,TRBJ2-1,TRBV7-2
CASSQEGVGDTQYF,TRBJ2-3,TRBV4-3
CAISESTPSNQPQHF,TRBJ1-5,TRBV10-3
CASSLETGPSYGYTF,TRBJ1-2,TRBV5-1
CATSDQGADTQYF,TRBJ2-3,TRBV24-1
CASSDGSGGYGYTF,TRBJ1-2,TRBV6-4
CASSLDGQANYGYTF,TRBJ1-2,TRBV5-1
CASSPGQGVGEKLFF,TRBJ1-4,TRBV5-1
CASTPGIHPNEKLFF,TRBJ1-4,TRBV6-5
CASSFQRGGPETQYF,TRBJ2-5,TRBV5-8
CASSLGPQGEGYGYTF,TRBJ1-2,TRBV5-1
CSVATGGGYTF,TRBJ1-2,TRBV29-1
CASSLEGVTGGGYEQYF,TRBJ2-7,TRBV5-5
CASNIAGERETQYF,TRBJ2-5,TRBV3-1/TRBV3-2
CASSLPPQVLGGYTF,TRBJ1-2,TRBV7-2
CASRTSGGPNEQFF,TRBJ2-1,TRBV2
CASKGRTSGGNEQFF,TRBJ2-1,TRBV28
CASSIEGTPNSPLHF,TRBJ1-6,TRBV19
CASSEEDNQPQHF,TRBJ1-5,TRBV2
CASSYGGTREQYF,TRBJ2-7,TRBV6-5
CASRSTSSGGDNEQFF,TRBJ2-1,TRBV6-6
CASSQEGGTLHF,TRBJ1-6,TRBV28
CASSLQGADTGELFF,TRBJ2-2,TRBV7-9
CASRGTLTGANVLTF,TRBJ2-6,TRBV6-5
CASSTGPHSPLHF,TRBJ1-6,TRBV27
CASRAGNNAEAFF,TRBJ1-1,TRBV7-9
CATEEGGTGELFF,TRBJ2-2,TRBV12-3/TRBV12-4
CSASVRGRYEQYF,TRBJ2-7,TRBV20-1
CAWRQGPSSPLHF,TRBJ1-6,TRBV30
CATSDWGSSGGPRETQYF,TRBJ2-5,TRBV24-1
CASSPISGGTDTQYF,TRBJ2-3,TRBV5-1
CSVETGEPGANVLTF,TRBJ2-6,TRBV29-1
CASSTPWRGTNQPQHF,TRBJ1-5,TRBV6-2/TRBV6-3
CASSFTGSGNTIYF,TRBJ1-3,TRBV7-2
CASSPLGVGEKLFF,TRBJ1-4,TRBV7-8